Following are 16 T cell receptor beta chains from one sample sequenced in a study of PD-1 blockade in mismatch repair-deficient tumors. The antigens for these receptors are not known. Profiling relied on immunoSEQ multiplex PCR, and the TCRdb table lists in-frame clones only, not all of them. The table lists around 10,000 clones, 75% to 95% of them singletons, with 7.5% to 10% in the top ten. Time point reported: 10-day in vitro stimulation with candidate neoantigen peptide 3. Sequencing used cells cultured in vitro, obtained from a patient treated with pembrolizumab. Every receptor here comes from an adult with mismatch repair-deficient cancer.

The chain couples TRBV27 to TRBJ2-7; 10 nucleotides agree with TRBD1. V gave up 8 bases and J gave up 5 bases; unmatched junction bases: 12. CDR1 is MNHEY and CDR2 is SMNVEV in the germline V gene (reference sequence). This CDR3 is 15 amino acids long. The chain's CDR3 is CASGLTGTGVHEQYF. CDR3 nucleotide sequence: TGTGCCAGCGGATTAACCGGGACAGGGGTCCACGAGCAGTACTTC.

V usage is TRBV2 and J usage is TRBJ2-7; 12 bases map to TRBD2. CDR3 size: 16 residues. The V segment lost 10 bases and the J segment 0 bases; nucleotides outside the gene matches: 10. Germline CDR1 is SNHLY and CDR2 is FYNNEI. The chain's CDR3 is CATDSLTSGSSYEQYF. The CDR3 DNA is TGTGCCACCGACTCTCTGACTAGCGGGAGCTCCTACGAGCAGTACTTC. The entire variable domain, with the rest obtained from reference TRBV2 and TRBJ2-7, is as follows: EPEVTQTPSHQVTQMGQEVILRCVPISNHLYFYWYRQILGQKVEFLVSFYNNEISEKSEIFDDQFSVERPDGSNFTLKIRSTKLEDSAMYFCATDSLTSGSSYEQYFGPGTRLTVT.

The chain employs TRBV19 and TRBJ2-3; D is ambiguous. Germline CDR1 LNHDA, CDR2 SQIVND (reference sequence). V was cut by 9 bases and J by 10 bases, with 17 bases left in between. CDR3 length: 12 residues. The CDR3 DNA is TGTGCCAGCTCCGGGTCTCTCCTCTCGCAGTATTTT. Its protein product is CASSGSLLSQYF.

The chain couples TRBV4-1 to TRBJ1-4; D might be TRBD1 (5 bases). The germline CDR1 and CDR2 sequences are MGHRA and YSYEKL. V shed 6 bases and J shed 2 bases, with 22 bases lying between them. The CDR3 runs 18 residues. DNA for the CDR3: TGCGCCAGCAGTCTCACCGACAGTACGTGGGGCACTAATGAAAAACTGTTTTTT. Its translation: CASSLTDSTWGTNEKLFF.

V is TRBV5-1 and J is TRBJ1-5; D unresolved. The V and J ends lost 3 bases and 2 bases respectively, with 12 bases between them. The CDR3 sequence is 15 residues long. The germline CDR1 and CDR2 sequences are SGHRS and YFSETQ. CDR3 residues: CASSSDPGGNQPQHF. The CDR3 DNA follows: TGCGCCAGCAGCTCCGACCCCGGCGGCAATCAGCCCCAGCATTTT.

This chain joins TRBV18 and TRBJ1-5; D unclear. Per germline, CDR1 KGHSH and CDR2 LQKENI. V was pared by 5 bases and J by 3 bases, with 5 bases between. CDR3 length: 12 residues. The CDR3 DNA sequence: TGTGCCAGCTCAGGGAACAATCAGCCCCAGCATTTT. Translating gives CASSGNNQPQHF.

This chain links TRBV4-1 with TRBJ2-4; 8 bases map to TRBD1. The CDR3 runs to 18 residues. Germline V lookup: CDR1 MGHRA, CDR2 YSYEKL. J was trimmed by 0 bases and V by 1 base; bases with no gene match: 8. For the CDR3, the DNA is TGCGCCAGCAGCCAAGGAGCGGCAGGGGGCGAAGCCAAAAACATTCAGTACTTC. Its protein is CASSQGAAGGEAKNIQYF.

The V gene is TRBV27, the J gene TRBJ2-1; D call uncertain. Trimming removed 3 bases from V and 10 bases from J, with 10 bases in between. The CDR3 totals 12 residues. CDR1 and CDR2 from the germline V gene are MNHEY and SMNVEV (reference sequence). In nucleotides, the CDR3 is TGTGCCAGCAGTTTGTTCGTCGGCGAGCAGTTCTTC. Translating gives CASSLFVGEQFF.

This chain connects TRBV28 to TRBJ2-2, with unresolved D. The CDR3 spans 11 residues. Trimming stripped 8 bases from V and 3 bases from J, with 4 bases between. CDR1 is MDHEN, CDR2 SYDVKM, per germline. CDR3 region: CASADTGELFF. CDR3 sequence (DNA): TGTGCCAGCGCAGACACCGGGGAGCTGTTTTTT.

The chain couples TRBV2 to TRBJ2-3; D not resolved. Trimming pared 2 bases from V and 4 bases from J, leaving 16 bases between. This CDR3 has 16 residues. Per the germline V gene, CDR1 is SNHLY and CDR2 is FYNNEI. This chain's CDR3 is CASSEIMIPGADTQYF. The CDR3 DNA reads TGTGCCAGCAGTGAAATAATGATTCCCGGCGCAGATACGCAGTATTTT.

The chain uses TRBV4-1 and TRBJ1-1; maybe TRBD1 (5 bases). Germline lookup yields CDR1 MGHRA and CDR2 YSYEKL. V lost 0 bases and J 3 bases, leaving 11 bases between the germline ends. The CDR3 sequence is 15 residues long. As DNA, the CDR3 is TGCGCCAGCAGCCAAGATGAGGGGATTTACACTGAAGCTTTCTTT. Protein sequence: CASSQDEGIYTEAFF.

The chain carries TRBV7-7 and TRBJ2-5; D is ambiguous. The length of the CDR3 is 14 residues. Between the trimmed V and J ends, which lost 1 base and 1 base, there was a span of 7 bases. Looked up from germline, CDR1 is SSHAT and CDR2 is FNYEAQ (reference sequence). CDR3 sequence: CASSLDRLQETQYF. For the CDR3, the DNA is TGTGCCAGCAGCTTAGACCGGCTCCAAGAGACCCAGTACTTC.

Here the CDR3 reads CASSLPGRNTGELFF. DNA of the CDR3: TGTGCCAGCAGTTTGCCCGGGAGGAACACCGGGGAGCTGTTTTTT. The genes are TRBV27 and TRBJ2-2, with D possibly being TRBD2 (6 bases). CDR1 is MNHEY and CDR2 is SMNVEV in the germline V gene (reference sequence). V lost 3 bases to trimming and J lost 1 base, with 9 bases between them. The CDR3 loop spans 15 amino acids.

As for this clone: The identical CDR3 is also encoded by other nucleotide sequences in the sample. This rearrangement joins TRBV7-3 to TRBJ1-1, with D possibly TRBD1 on 5 matching bases. The V and J ends lost 0 bases and 1 base respectively, with 6 bases between them. Germline assignment: CDR1 SGHTA and CDR2 FQGTGA. This CDR3 is 14 amino acids long. For the CDR3, the DNA is TGTGCCAGCAGCTTAACTGGGGGGAACACTGAAGCTTTCTTT. Translating gives CASSLTGGNTEAFF.

This chain links TRBV7-9 with TRBJ1-1; D might be TRBD1 (5 bases). Between the trimmed V and J ends, which lost 1 base and 3 bases, there was a span of 9 bases. This CDR3 region has 14 residues. The germline CDR1 and CDR2 sequences are SEHNR and FQNEAQ (reference sequence). CDR3 protein: CASSLEQGYTEAFF. The CDR3 DNA reads as TGTGCCAGCAGCTTAGAGCAGGGTTACACTGAAGCTTTCTTT.

The rearrangement links TRBV5-4 to TRBJ1-4; D possibly corresponds to TRBD1 (6 bases). CDR3 length: 14 residues. V was clipped by 3 bases and J by 5 bases, with 11 bases between them. Germline V CDR1 and CDR2: SGHNT, YYREEE (reference sequence). As DNA, the CDR3 is TGTGCCAGCAGCTCCCGGACAGAAAATGAAAAACTGTTTTTT. Protein sequence: CASSSRTENEKLFF.